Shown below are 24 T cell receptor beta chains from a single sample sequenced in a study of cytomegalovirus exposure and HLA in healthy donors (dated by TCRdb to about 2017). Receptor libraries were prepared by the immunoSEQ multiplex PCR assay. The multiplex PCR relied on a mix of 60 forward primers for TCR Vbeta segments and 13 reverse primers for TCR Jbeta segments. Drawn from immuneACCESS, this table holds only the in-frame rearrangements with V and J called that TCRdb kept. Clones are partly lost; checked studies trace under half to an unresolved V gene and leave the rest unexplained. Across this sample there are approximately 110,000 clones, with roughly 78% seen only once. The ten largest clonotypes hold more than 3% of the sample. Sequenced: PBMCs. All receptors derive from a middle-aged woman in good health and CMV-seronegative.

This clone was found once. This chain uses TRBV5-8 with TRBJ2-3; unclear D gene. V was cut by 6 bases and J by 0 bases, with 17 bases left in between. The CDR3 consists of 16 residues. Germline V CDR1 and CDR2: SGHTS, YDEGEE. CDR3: CASTTTLSFSTDTQYF. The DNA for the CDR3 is TGTGCCAGCACCACTACTTTGAGCTTTAGCACAGATACGCAGTATTTT.

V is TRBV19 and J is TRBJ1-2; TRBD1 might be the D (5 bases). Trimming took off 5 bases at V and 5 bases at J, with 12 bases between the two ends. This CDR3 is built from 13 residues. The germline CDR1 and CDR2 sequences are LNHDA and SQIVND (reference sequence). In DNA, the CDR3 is TGTGCCAGTAGTTTCGACAGAGCTTATGGCTACACCTTC. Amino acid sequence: CASSFDRAYGYTF.

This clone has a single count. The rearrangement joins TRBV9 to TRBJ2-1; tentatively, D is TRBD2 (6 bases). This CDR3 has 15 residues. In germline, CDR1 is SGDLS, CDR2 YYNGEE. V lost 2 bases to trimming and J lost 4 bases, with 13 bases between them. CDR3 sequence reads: CASSVGRAPYNEQFF. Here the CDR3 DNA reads TGTGCCAGCAGCGTCGGGAGAGCCCCTTACAATGAGCAGTTCTTC.

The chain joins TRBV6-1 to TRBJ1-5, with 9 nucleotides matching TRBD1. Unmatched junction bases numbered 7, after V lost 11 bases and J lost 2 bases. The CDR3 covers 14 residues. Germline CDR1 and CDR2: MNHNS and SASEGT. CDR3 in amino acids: CAVRWTGGNQPQHF. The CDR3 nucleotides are TGTGCCGTAAGATGGACAGGGGGCAATCAGCCCCAGCATTTT.

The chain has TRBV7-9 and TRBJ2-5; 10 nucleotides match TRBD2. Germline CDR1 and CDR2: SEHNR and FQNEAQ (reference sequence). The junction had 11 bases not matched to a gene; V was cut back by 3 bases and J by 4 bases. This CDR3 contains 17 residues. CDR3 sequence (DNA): TGTGCCAGCAGCTTGGCCCCCGGGCTAGCGGGAGCAGAGACCCAGTACTTC. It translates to CASSLAPGLAGAETQYF. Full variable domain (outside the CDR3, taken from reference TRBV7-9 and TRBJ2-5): DTGVSQNPRHKITKRGQNVTFRCDPISEHNRLYWYRQTLGQGPEFLTYFQNEAQLEKSRLLSDRFSAERPKGSFSTLEIQRTEQGDSAMYLCASSLAPGLAGAETQYFGPGTRLLVL.

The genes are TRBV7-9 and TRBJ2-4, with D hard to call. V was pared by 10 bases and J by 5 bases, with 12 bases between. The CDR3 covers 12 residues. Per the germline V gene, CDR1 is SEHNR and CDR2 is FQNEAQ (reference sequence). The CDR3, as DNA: TGTGCCACTCAGCTTGCGGAAAACATTCAGTACTTC. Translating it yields CATQLAENIQYF. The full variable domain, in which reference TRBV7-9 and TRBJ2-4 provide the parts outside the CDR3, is DTGVSQNPRHKITKRGQNVTFRCDPISEHNRLYWYRQTLGQGPEFLTYFQNEAQLEKSRLLSDRFSAERPKGSFSTLEIQRTEQGDSAMYLCATQLAENIQYFGAGTRLSVL.

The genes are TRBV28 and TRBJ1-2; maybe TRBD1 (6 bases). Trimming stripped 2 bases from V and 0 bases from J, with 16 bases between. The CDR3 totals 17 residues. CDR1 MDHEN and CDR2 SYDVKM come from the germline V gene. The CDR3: CASSLGGADPANYGYTF. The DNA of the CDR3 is TGTGCCAGCAGTTTAGGGGGCGCTGATCCAGCTAACTATGGCTACACCTTC.

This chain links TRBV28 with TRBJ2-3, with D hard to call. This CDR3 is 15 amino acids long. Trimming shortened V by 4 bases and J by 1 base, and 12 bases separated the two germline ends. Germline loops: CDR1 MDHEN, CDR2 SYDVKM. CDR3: CASSYPRQGTDTQYF. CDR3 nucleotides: TGTGCCAGCAGTTATCCCCGGCAGGGCACAGATACGCAGTATTTT.

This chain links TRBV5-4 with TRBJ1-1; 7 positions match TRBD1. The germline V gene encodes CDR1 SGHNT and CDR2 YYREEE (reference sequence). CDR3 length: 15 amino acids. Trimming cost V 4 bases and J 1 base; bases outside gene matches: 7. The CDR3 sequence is CASSRGQAQNTEAFF. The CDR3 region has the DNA TGTGCCAGCAGCCGCGGACAGGCGCAGAACACTGAAGCTTTCTTT.

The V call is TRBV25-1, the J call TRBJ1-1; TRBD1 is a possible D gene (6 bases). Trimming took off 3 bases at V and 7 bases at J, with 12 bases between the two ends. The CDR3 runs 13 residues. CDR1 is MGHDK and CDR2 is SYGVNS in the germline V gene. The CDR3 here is CASSDFGQFEAFF. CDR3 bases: TGTGCCAGCAGTGACTTCGGACAGTTTGAAGCTTTCTTT. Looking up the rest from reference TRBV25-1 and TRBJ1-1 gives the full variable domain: EADIYQTPRYLVIGTGKKITLECSQTMGHDKMYWYQQDPGMELHLIHYSYGVNSTEKGDLSSESTVSRIRTEHFPLTLESARPSHTSQYLCASSDFGQFEAFFGQGTRLTVV.

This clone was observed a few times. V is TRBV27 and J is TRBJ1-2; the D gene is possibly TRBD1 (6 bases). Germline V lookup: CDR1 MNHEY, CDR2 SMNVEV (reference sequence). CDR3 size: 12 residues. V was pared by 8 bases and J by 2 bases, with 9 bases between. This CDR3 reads CASRDTNYGYTF. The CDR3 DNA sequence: TGTGCCAGCCGGGACACCAACTATGGCTACACCTTC.

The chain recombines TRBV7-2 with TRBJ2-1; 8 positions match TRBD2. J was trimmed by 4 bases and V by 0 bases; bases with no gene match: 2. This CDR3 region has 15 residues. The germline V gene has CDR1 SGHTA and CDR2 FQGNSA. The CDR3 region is CASSLASGEYNEQFF. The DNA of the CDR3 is TGTGCCAGCAGCTTAGCTAGCGGGGAATACAATGAGCAGTTCTTC.

CDR3 sequence reads: CASSVGQLDEKLFF. CDR3 nucleotide sequence: TGTGCCAGCAGCGTAGGACAGCTGGATGAAAAACTGTTTTTT. The rearrangement uses TRBV9 and TRBJ1-4; D is perhaps TRBD1 (5 bases). Looked up from germline, CDR1 is SGDLS and CDR2 is YYNGEE. The germline V and J ends were trimmed by 0 bases and 6 bases, with 9 bases remaining between them. There are 14 residues in the CDR3.

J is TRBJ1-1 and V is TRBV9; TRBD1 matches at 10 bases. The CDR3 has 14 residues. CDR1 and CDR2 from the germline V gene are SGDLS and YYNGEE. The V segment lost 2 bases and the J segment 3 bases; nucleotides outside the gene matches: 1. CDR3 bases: TGTGCCAGCAGCGTGGACAGGGGGGACACTGAAGCTTTCTTT. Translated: CASSVDRGDTEAFF.

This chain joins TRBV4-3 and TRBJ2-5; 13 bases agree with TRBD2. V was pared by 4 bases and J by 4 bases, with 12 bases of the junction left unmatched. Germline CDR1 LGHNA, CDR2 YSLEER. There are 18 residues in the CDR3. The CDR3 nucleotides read TGCGCCAGCAGCCCTGCTAAAACTAGCGGGAGGGCCGGAGAGACCCAGTACTTC. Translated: CASSPAKTSGRAGETQYF.

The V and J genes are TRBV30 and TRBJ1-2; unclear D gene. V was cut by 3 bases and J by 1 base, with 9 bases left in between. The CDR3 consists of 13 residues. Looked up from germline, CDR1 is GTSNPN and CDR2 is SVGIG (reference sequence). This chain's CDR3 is CAWSYGVNYGYTF. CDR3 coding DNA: TGTGCCTGGAGCTACGGGGTTAACTATGGCTACACCTTC.

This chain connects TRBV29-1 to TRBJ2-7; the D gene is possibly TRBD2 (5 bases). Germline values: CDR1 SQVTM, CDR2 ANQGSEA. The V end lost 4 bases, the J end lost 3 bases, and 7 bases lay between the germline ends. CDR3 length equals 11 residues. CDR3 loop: CSVVGLYEQYF. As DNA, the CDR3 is TGCAGCGTTGTAGGACTCTACGAGCAGTACTTC.

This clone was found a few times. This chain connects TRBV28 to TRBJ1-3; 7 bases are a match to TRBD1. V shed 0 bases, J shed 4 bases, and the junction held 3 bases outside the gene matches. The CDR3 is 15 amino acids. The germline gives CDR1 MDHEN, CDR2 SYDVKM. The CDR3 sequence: CASSLWTGSGNTIYF. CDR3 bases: TGTGCCAGCAGTTTATGGACAGGGTCCGGAAACACCATATATTTT.

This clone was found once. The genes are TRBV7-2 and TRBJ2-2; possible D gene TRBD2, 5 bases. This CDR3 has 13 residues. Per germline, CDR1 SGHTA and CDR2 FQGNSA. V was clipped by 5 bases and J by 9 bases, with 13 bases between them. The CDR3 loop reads CASSADGGRELFF. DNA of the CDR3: TGTGCCAGCAGCGCCGACGGAGGCAGGGAGCTGTTTTTT.

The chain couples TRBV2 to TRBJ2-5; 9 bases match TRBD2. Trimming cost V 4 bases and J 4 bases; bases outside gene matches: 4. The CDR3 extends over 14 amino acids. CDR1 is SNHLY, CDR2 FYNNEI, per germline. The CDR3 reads CASSAGTSLETQYF. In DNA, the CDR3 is TGTGCCAGCAGTGCTGGGACTAGCTTAGAGACCCAGTACTTC. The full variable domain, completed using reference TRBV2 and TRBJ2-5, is EPEVTQTPSHQVTQMGQEVILRCVPISNHLYFYWYRQILGQKVEFLVSFYNNEISEKSEIFDDQFSVERPDGSNFTLKIRSTKLEDSAMYFCASSAGTSLETQYFGPGTRLLVL.

This CDR3 is CASTSRGQANNEQFF. CDR3 DNA sequence: TGTGCCAGCACCTCTCGAGGACAGGCGAACAATGAGCAGTTCTTC. The J gene is TRBJ2-1, the V gene TRBV27, with TRBD1 matching 7 bases. The germline gives CDR1 MNHEY, CDR2 SMNVEV (reference sequence). This CDR3 spans 15 amino acids. Trimming removed 7 bases from V and 5 bases from J; junction bases left unmatched: 11.

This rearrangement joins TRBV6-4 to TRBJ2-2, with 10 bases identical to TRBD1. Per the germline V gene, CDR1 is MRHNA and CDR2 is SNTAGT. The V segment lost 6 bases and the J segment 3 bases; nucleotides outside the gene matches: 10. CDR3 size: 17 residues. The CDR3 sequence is CASSPKSGTGDTGELFF. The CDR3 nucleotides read TGTGCCAGCAGCCCCAAGTCCGGGACAGGGGACACCGGGGAGCTGTTTTTT.

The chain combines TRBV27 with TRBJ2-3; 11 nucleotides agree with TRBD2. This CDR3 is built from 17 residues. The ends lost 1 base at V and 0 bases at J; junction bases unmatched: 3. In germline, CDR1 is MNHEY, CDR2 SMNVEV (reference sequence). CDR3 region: CASSLLASGGSTDTQYF. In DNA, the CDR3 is TGTGCCAGCAGTTTATTGGCTAGCGGGGGGAGCACAGATACGCAGTATTTT.

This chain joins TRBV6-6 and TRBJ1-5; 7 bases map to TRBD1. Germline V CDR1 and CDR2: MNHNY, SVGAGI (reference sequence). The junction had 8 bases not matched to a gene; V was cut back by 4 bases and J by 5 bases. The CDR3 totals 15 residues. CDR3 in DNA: TGTGCCAGCAGTTCATTAGACAGGGAGGATCAGCCCCAGCATTTT. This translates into CASSSLDREDQPQHF.